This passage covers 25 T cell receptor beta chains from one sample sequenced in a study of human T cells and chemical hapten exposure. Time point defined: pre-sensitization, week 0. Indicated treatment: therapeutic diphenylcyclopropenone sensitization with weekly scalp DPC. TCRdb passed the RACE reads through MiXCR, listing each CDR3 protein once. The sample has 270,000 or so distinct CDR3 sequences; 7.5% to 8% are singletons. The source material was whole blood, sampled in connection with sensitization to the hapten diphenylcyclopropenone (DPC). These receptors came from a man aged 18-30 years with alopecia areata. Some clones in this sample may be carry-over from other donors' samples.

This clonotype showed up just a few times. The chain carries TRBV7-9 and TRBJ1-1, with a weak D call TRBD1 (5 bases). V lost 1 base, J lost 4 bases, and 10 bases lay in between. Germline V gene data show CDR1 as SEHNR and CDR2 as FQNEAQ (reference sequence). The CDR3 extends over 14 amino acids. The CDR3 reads CASSLGGSGTEAFF. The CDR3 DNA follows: TGTGCCAGCAGCTTAGGGGGGAGTGGCACTGAAGCTTTCTTT. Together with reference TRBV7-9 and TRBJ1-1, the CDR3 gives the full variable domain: DTGVSQNPRHKITKRGQNVTFRCDPISEHNRLYWYRQTLGQGPEFLTYFQNEAQLEKSRLLSDRFSAERPKGSFSTLEIQRTEQGDSAMYLCASSLGGSGTEAFFGQGTRLTVV.

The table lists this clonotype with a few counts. This CDR3 is CASSQESLGRAQPKNIQYF. The CDR3 DNA reads as TGCGCCAGCAGCCAAGAGTCGCTAGGAAGAGCGCAGCCTAAAAACATTCAGTACTTC. This rearrangement joins TRBV4-1 to TRBJ2-4; no clear D gene. Germline-derived CDR1 and CDR2 are MGHRA and YSYEKL. The CDR3 sequence is 19 residues long. V shed 0 bases and J shed 4 bases, with 22 bases lying between them.

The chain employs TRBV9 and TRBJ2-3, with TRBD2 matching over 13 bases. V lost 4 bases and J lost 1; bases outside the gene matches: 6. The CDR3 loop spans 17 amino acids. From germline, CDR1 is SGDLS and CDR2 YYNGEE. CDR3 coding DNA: TGTGCCAGCAGCTTAAGGACTAGCGGGGGAGGCACAGATACGCAGTATTTT. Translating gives CASSLRTSGGGTDTQYF.

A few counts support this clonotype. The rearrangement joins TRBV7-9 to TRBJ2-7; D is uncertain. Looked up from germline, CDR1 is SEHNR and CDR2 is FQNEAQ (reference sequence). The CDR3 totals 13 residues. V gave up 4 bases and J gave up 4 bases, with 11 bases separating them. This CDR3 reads CASSSPEAYEQYV. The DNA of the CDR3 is TGTGCCAGCAGCTCCCCTGAGGCATACGAGCAGTACGTC.

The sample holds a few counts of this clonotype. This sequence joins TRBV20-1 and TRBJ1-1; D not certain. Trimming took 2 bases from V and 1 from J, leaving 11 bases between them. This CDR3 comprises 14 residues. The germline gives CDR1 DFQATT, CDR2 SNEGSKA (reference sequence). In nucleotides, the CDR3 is TGCAGTGCTAGACCGCAGGACGGGAACACTGAAGCTTTCTTT. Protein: CSARPQDGNTEAFF.

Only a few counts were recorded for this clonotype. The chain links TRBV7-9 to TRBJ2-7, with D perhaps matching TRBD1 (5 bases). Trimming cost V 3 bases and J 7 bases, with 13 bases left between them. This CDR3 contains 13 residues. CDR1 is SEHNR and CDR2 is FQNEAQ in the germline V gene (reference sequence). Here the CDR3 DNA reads TGTGCCAGCAGCTTGGGGCTCTGGGGAGAGCAGTACTTC. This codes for CASSLGLWGEQYF.

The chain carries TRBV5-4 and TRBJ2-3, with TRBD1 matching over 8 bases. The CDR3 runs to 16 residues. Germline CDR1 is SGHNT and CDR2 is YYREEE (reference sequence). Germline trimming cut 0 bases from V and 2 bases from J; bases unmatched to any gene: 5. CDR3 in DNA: TGTGCCAGCAGCTTGGAAGACAGGGGTATCACAGATACGCAGTATTTT. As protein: CASSLEDRGITDTQYF.

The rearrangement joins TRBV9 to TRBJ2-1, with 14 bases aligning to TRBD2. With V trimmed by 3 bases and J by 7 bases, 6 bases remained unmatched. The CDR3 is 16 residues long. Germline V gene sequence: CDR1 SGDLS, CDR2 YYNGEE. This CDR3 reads CASSATGTSGGNEQFF. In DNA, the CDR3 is TGTGCCAGCAGCGCGACTGGGACTAGCGGGGGTAATGAGCAGTTCTTC.

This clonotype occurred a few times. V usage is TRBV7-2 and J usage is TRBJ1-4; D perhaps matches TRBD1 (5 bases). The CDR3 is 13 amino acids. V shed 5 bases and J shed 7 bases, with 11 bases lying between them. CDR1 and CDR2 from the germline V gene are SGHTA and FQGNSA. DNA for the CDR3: TGTGCCAGCAGCGGGCAGGGTGGTGAAAAACTGTTTTTT. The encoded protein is CASSGQGGEKLFF.

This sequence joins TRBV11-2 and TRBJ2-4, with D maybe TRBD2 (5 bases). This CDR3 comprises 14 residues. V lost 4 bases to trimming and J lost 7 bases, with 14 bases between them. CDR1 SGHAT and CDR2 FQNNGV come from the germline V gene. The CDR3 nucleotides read TGTGCCAGCAGCTCCAACCGGGGAAAGAACATTCAGTACTTC. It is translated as CASSSNRGKNIQYF.

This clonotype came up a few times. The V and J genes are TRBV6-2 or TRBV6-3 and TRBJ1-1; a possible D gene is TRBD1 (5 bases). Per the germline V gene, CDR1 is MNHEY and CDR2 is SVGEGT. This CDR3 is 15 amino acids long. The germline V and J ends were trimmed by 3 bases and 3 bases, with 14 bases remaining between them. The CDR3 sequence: CASSYDKGRHTEAFF. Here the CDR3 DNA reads TGTGCCAGCAGTTATGATAAGGGGCGGCACACTGAAGCTTTCTTT.

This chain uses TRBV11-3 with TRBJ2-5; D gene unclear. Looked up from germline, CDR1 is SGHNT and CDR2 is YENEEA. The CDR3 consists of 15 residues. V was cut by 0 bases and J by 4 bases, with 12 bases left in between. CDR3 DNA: TGTGCCAGCAGCTTAGATGGTGGTACCGGAGAGACCCAGTACTTC. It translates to CASSLDGGTGETQYF.

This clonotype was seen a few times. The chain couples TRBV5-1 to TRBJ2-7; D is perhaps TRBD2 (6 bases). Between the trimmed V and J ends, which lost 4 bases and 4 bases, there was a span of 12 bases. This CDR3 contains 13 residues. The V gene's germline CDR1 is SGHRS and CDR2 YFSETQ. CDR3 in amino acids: CASSPQAGYEQYF. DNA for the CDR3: TGCGCCAGCAGCCCCCAGGCGGGGTACGAGCAGTACTTC.

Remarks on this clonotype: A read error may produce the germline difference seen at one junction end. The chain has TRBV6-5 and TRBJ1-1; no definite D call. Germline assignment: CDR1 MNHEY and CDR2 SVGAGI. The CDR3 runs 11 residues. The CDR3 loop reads CTSSKYTEAFF. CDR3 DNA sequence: TGTACCAGCAGTAAGTACACTGAAGCTTTCTTT.

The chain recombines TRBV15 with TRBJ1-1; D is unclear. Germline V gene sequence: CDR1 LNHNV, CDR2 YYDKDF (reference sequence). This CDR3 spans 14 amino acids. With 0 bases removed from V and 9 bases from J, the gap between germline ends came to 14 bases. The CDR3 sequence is CATSRDAIDSKAFF. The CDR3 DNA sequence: TGTGCCACCAGCAGAGATGCCATAGATTCGAAAGCTTTCTTT. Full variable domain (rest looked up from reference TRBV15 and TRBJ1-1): DAMVIQNPRYQVTQFGKPVTLSCSQTLNHNVMYWYQQKSSQAPKLLFHYYDKDFNNEADTPDNFQSRRPNTSFCFLDIRSPGLGDTAMYLCATSRDAIDSKAFFGQGTRLTVV.

The CDR3 DNA reads as TGTGCCAGCAGGTCGGGGTTCAATCAGCCCCAGCATTTT. It translates to CASRSGFNQPQHF. The chain recombines TRBV6-2 or TRBV6-3 with TRBJ1-5; D gene uncertain. The V gene lost 6 bases and the J gene lost 3 bases, with 9 bases spanning the gap. The germline V gene has CDR1 MNHEY and CDR2 SVGEGT. The CDR3 has 13 amino acids.

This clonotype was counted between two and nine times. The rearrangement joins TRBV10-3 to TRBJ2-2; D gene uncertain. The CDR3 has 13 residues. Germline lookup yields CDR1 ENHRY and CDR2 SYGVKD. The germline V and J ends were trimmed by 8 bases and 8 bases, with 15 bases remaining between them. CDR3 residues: CAIEATPRGELFF. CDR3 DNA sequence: TGTGCCATCGAAGCAACCCCAAGGGGGGAGCTGTTTTTT.

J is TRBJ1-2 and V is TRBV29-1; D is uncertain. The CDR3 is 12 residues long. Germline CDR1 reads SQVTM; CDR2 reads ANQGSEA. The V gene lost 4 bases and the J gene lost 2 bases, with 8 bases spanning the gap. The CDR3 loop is CSVGEDNYGYTF. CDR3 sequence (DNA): TGCAGCGTTGGGGAGGACAACTATGGCTACACCTTC. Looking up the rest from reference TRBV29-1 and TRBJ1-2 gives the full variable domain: SAVISQKPSRDICQRGTSLTIQCQVDSQVTMMFWYRQQPGQSLTLIATANQGSEATYESGFVIDKFPISRPNLTFSTLTVSNMSPEDSSIYLCSVGEDNYGYTFGSGTRLTVV.

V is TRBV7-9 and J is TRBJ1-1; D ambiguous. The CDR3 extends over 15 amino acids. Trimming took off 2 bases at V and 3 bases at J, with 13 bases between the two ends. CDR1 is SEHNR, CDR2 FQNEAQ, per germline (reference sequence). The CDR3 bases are TGTGCCAGCAGCTTACTTTCTGGATCGGACACTGAAGCTTTCTTT. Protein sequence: CASSLLSGSDTEAFF.

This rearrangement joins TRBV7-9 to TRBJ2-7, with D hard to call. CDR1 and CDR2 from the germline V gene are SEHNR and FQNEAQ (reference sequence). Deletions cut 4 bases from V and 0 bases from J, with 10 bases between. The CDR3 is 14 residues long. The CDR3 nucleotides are TGTGCCAGCAGCTCGGGCCGCCTCTCCTACGAGCAGTACGTC. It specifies CASSSGRLSYEQYV.

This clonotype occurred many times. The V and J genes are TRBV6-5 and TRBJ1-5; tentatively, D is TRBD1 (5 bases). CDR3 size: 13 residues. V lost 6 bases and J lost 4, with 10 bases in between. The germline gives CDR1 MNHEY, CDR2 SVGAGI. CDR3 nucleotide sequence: TGTGCCAGCAGCTTGACAGTGAATCAGCCCCAGCATTTT. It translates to CASSLTVNQPQHF.

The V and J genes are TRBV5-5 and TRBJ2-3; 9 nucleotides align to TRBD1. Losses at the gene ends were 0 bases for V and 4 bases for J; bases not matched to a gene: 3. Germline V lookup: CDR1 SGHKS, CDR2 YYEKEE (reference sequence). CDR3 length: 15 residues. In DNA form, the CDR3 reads TGTGCCAGCAGCTTGGCGGGACAGGGCCCAGATACGCAGTATTTT. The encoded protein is CASSLAGQGPDTQYF.

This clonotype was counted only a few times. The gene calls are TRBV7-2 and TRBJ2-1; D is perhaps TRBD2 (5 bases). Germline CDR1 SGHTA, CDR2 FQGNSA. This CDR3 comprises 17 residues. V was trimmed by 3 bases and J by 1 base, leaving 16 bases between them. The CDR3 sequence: CASSFPNSGYSYNEQFF. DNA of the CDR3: TGTGCCAGCAGCTTCCCAAACAGCGGATATTCCTACAATGAGCAGTTCTTC.

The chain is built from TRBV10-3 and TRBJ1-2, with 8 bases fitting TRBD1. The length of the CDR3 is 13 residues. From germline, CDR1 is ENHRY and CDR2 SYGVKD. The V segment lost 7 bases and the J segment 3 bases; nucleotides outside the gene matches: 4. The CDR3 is CAITGGSDYGYTF. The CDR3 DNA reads TGTGCCATCACAGGGGGCAGCGACTATGGCTACACCTTC.

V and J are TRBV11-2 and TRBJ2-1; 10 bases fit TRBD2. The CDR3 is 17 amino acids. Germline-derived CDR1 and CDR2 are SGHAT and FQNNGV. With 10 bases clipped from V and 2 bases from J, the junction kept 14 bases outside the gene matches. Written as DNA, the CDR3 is TGTGCCACCCAGCGGGGGGGCCAAATCAAGGCCTACAATGAGCAGTTCTTC. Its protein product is CATQRGGQIKAYNEQFF.